These 30 T cell receptor beta chains share one sample of origin, sequenced in a study of tissue T cells after allogeneic stem cell transplantation (dated by TCRdb to between 2021 and 2023). The library was made by the immunoSEQ multiplex PCR assay. TCRdb mirrors the immuneACCESS table, restricted to in-frame sequences. Some clones are absent from its copies; in checked studies, under half trace to an unresolved V gene, and the reason for the others is unknown. Within this sample are about 3,100 clones, with about 42% of them counted one time only. The ten largest account for 31% of the sample. This specimen's time point label, interpreted: mouse harvest day 14 after allogeneic transplant. Mouse grafts combined 10^7 T-cell-depleted bone marrow cells with 10^6 splenic CD5+ T cells, given via tail vein injection. The sequencing sample was made of gut tissue. The receptors originated from a female BALB/c mouse given C57BL/6 T cells with graft-versus-host disease after an allogeneic hematopoietic cell transplant.

As regards this clone: Gene labels here are mouse ones. The read terminates 1 residue before the CDR3 end, so the remaining end is supplied by the germline J gene. This rearrangement joins TRBV3 to TRBJ2-7; the match to TRBD1 covers 8 bases. After removal of 0 bases from V and 4 bases from J, the junction contained 2 bases not matched to a gene. The germline V gene has CDR1 SNHLY and CDR2 FYNGKV (reference sequence). This CDR3 is 14 amino acids long. The CDR3 sequence is CASSLAGQGYEQYF. CDR3 DNA, as far as it was read: TGTGCCAGCAGCTTAGCAGGACAGGGATATGAACAGTAC.

Turning to this clone: Mouse gene names and germline throughout. The read ends 1 residue early relative to the CDR3; the germline J gene fills the gap. The V gene is TRBV15, the J gene TRBJ2-1; D unresolved. Germline-derived CDR1 and CDR2 are SGHND and FRSKSL. The CDR3 loop spans 14 amino acids. Trimming pared 2 bases from V and 2 bases from J, leaving 7 bases between. The CDR3 bases that were read are TGTGCCAGCAGTTTAAACTCCTACTATGCTGAGCAGTTC. Amino acids: CASSLNSYYAEQF. The complete CDR3 protein is CASSLNSYYAEQFF.

A few counts support this clone. All gene names here are mouse names. The part of the CDR3 DNA that was read is TGTGGTGCTAGGGACCAGGGCCACACAGAAGTCTTC. This codes for CGARDQGHTEVF. The complete CDR3 reads CGARDQGHTEVFF. The V and J genes are TRBV20 and TRBJ1-1; D might be TRBD1 (5 bases). The read halts 1 residue ahead of the CDR3 end, with the missing end drawn from the germline J gene. The V gene's germline CDR1 is GFQATS and CDR2 STVNSAI. The CDR3 extends over 13 amino acids. V was shortened by 0 bases and J by 3 bases, with 8 bases between the two germline ends.

In regard to this clone: Gene labels here are mouse ones. Sequencing ends 1 residue short of the CDR3 end; the germline J gene provides the rest. The gene calls are TRBV29 and TRBJ2-7; 12 bases fit TRBD2. This CDR3 has 15 residues. V trimming: 3 bases; J trimming: 4 bases; junction bases outside the gene matches: 4. Germline CDR1 MSHET, CDR2 SYDVDS. The part of the CDR3 DNA that was read is TGTGCTAGCAGTTTGACCGGGACTGGGGGGTATGAACAGTAC. As protein: CASSLTGTGGYEQY. Given in full, the CDR3 is CASSLTGTGGYEQYF.

Comments on this clone: The gene symbols are mouse symbols. The read ends 1 residue shy of where the CDR3 ends; the end is completed using the germline J gene. The gene calls are TRBV26 and TRBJ2-5, with D possibly matching TRBD1 (6 bases). The CDR3 consists of 13 residues. Trimming stripped 3 bases from V and 6 bases from J, with 10 bases between. Germline CDR1 and CDR2: KGHPV and FQNQEV (reference sequence). The sequenced part of the CDR3 DNA is TGTGCCAGCAGTCTCCCAGGGGTGGACACCCAGTAC. Amino acid sequence: CASSLPGVDTQY. The entire CDR3 protein is CASSLPGVDTQYF.

This clone was counted once. Germline and genes: mouse. The read terminates 1 residue ahead of where the CDR3 ends, so the germline J gene completes it. The genes are TRBV26 and TRBJ2-2; tentative D call: TRBD1 (6 bases). Trimming left V 2 bases short and J 2 bases short, with 9 bases between. The CDR3 has 15 amino acids. CDR1 is KGHPV, CDR2 FQNQEV, per germline (reference sequence). CDR3 amino acids: CASSLTGSNTGQLYF. The sequenced CDR3 bases are TGTGCCAGCAGTCTGACAGGGTCCAACACCGGGCAGCTCTAC.

Regarding this clone: Gene names and germline refer to mouse. Coverage ceases 1 residue before the CDR3 finishes, and the germline J gene fills in the end. The V and J genes are TRBV12-2 and TRBJ1-6, with TRBD1 matching 8 bases. TRBJ1-6 is marked as an open reading frame, function uncertain. V lost 0 bases, J lost 6 bases, and 3 bases stayed unmatched. Germline V gene lookup returns CDR1 SGHLS and CDR2 HYDKME. The CDR3 spans 15 residues. The covered CDR3 bases are TGTGCCAGCTCTCTCGGGACAGGCCTTAATTCGCCCCTCTAC. This gives the protein CASSLGTGLNSPLY. The full CDR3 protein is CASSLGTGLNSPLYF.

Note on this clone: The germline and genes are mouse ones. Read coverage stops 1 residue before the CDR3 terminus; the germline J gene supplies the remainder. This chain joins TRBV3 and TRBJ2-7; 8 nucleotides line up with TRBD2. J lost 0 bases, V lost 5 bases, and 3 bases had no gene match. This CDR3 is 14 amino acids long. Per germline, CDR1 SNHLY and CDR2 FYNGKV (reference sequence). The sequenced CDR3 bases are TGTGCCAGCAGCCGGGGGGGGGCCTCCTATGAACAGTAC. Residues: CASSRGGASYEQY. In full, the CDR3 is CASSRGGASYEQYF.

In its sample, this clone was seen a few times. Gene names are the mouse ones. The read comes to an end 1 residue before the CDR3 does, leaving the germline J gene to fill in the end. The genes are TRBV2 and TRBJ2-1; no firm D call. The CDR3 is 15 amino acids. CDR1 is LGHNA, CDR2 YSYQKL, per germline. Trimming left V 0 bases short and J 3 bases short, with 9 bases between. Partial CDR3 DNA: TGTGCCAGCAGCCAAGAAGGAGGCACCTATGCTGAGCAGTTC. This encodes CASSQEGGTYAEQF. The full CDR3 protein reads CASSQEGGTYAEQFF.

Regarding this clone: Germline and genes: mouse. Coverage ceases 1 residue before the CDR3 finishes, and the germline J gene fills in the end. V usage is TRBV14 and J usage is TRBJ2-1, with 9 bases lining up with TRBD2. CDR3 length: 15 amino acids. Germline V lookup: CDR1 SGHDT, CDR2 FRDEAV. The junction had 2 bases not matched to a gene; V was cut back by 4 bases and J by 0 bases. The CDR3 bases that were read are TGTGCCAGCAGTCCCTGGGGGGGTAACTATGCTGAGCAGTTC. Its translation is CASSPWGGNYAEQF. In full, the CDR3 reads CASSPWGGNYAEQFF.

On this clone: The listed genes are named as in mouse. From the germline J gene comes the end of the CDR3, since the read stops 1 residue before it. The chain has TRBV14 and TRBJ1-3; D is unclear. Germline loops: CDR1 SGHDT, CDR2 FRDEAV. CDR3 size: 14 residues. V dropped 0 bases and J dropped 0 bases, with 4 bases sitting between them. The CDR3 loop reads CASSFLDSGNTLYF. Incomplete CDR3 DNA: TGTGCCAGCAGTTTCTTGGATTCTGGAAATACGCTCTAT.

Concerning this clone itself: Each gene name is a mouse one. The read terminates 1 residue before the CDR3 end, so the remaining end is supplied by the germline J gene. This chain uses TRBV26 with TRBJ1-1; D not resolved. CDR1 KGHPV and CDR2 FQNQEV come from the germline V gene (reference sequence). CDR3 length equals 13 residues. The V and J ends lost 6 bases and 0 bases respectively, with 8 bases between them. CDR3 loop: CASSTSANTEVFF. CDR3 DNA, as far as it was read: TGTGCCAGCAGCACGTCTGCAAACACAGAAGTCTTC. The whole variable domain, remainder taken from reference TRBV26 and TRBJ1-1, is NSKVIQTPRYLVKGQGQKAKMRCIPEKGHPVVFWYQQNKNNEFKFLINFQNQEVLQQIDMTEKRFSAECPSNSPCSLEIQSSEAGDSALYLCASSTSANTEVFFGKGTRLTVV.

Regarding this clone: Each gene name is a mouse one. The read finishes 1 residue shy of the CDR3 end, and the germline J gene is used to complete it. The chain links TRBV3 to TRBJ1-4; no definite D call. Germline lookup yields CDR1 SNHLY and CDR2 FYNGKV (reference sequence). Trimming took off 0 bases at V and 0 bases at J, with 2 bases between the two ends. The CDR3 length is 14 residues. CDR3 protein: CASSLAVSNERLFF. CDR3 bases read: TGTGCCAGCAGCTTAGCAGTTTCCAACGAAAGATTATTT.

A few counts support this clone. The genes and germline here are from mouse. The CDR3 bases that were read are TGTGCCAGCAGCCGGACACCAAACTCCGACTACACC. This encodes CASSRTPNSDYT. The whole CDR3 is CASSRTPNSDYTF. The J gene is TRBJ1-2, the V gene TRBV4, with D perhaps matching TRBD1 (5 bases). The read terminates 1 residue before the CDR3 end, so the remaining end is supplied by the germline J gene. Germline loops: CDR1 LGHDT, CDR2 YNNKQL (reference sequence). The CDR3 totals 13 residues. V was clipped by 5 bases and J by 0 bases, with 7 bases between them.

A remark on this clone: Here the gene names and germline are mouse. From the germline J gene comes the end of the CDR3, since the read stops 1 residue before it. The chain has TRBV21 and TRBJ2-7; TRBD1 matches at 8 bases. TRBV21 is known as an ORF, though its function is uncertain. Trimming removed 2 bases from V and 7 bases from J; junction bases left unmatched: 7. This CDR3 spans 14 amino acids. The chain's CDR3 is CASSQLQGALEQYF. CDR3 DNA (partial): TGTGCTAGCAGTCAACTCCAGGGGGCGCTGGAACAGTAC.

This clone was counted between two and nine times. Gene names denote mouse genes. The missing CDR3 end, 1 residue past where the read stops, is filled in from the germline J gene. The chain employs TRBV5 and TRBJ2-7; D is uncertain. From germline, CDR1 is LGHNA and CDR2 YNLKQL (reference sequence). With 1 base removed from V and 7 bases from J, the gap between germline ends came to 5 bases. The CDR3 consists of 11 residues. Partial CDR3 DNA: TGTGCCAGCAGCCAAGGGTGGGAACAGTAC. Its protein product is CASSQGWEQY. The entire CDR3 protein is CASSQGWEQYF.

In its sample, this clone was seen a few times. Gene names refer to mouse genes. The read comes to an end 1 residue before the CDR3 does, leaving the germline J gene to fill in the end. The rearrangement links TRBV12-1 to TRBJ2-5; D may be TRBD1 or TRBD2 (5 bases each). CDR1 and CDR2 (germline): SGHSN, HYEKVE. V was shortened by 1 base and J by 2 bases, with 9 bases between the two germline ends. The CDR3 is made up of 14 amino acids. The CDR3 is CASSLGEAQDTQYF. CDR3 DNA, as far as it was read: TGTGCCAGCTCTCTGGGGGAGGCCCAAGACACCCAGTAC. The full variable domain, in which reference TRBV12-1 and TRBJ2-5 provide the parts outside the CDR3, is DSGVVQSPRHIIKEKGGRSVLTCIPISGHSNVVWYQQTLGKELKFLIQHYEKVERDKGFLPSRFSVQQFDDYHSEMNMSALELEDSAMYFCASSLGEAQDTQYFGPGTRLLVL.

Worth noting for this clone: Gene names refer to mouse genes. The CDR3 end is not reached by the read, which stops 1 residue before it; the germline J gene fills it in. The chain joins TRBV23 to TRBJ1-4; the D call in the table, TRBD1, was not verified against the DNA. Germline-derived CDR1 and CDR2 are KGHTA and FQNQQP. The CDR3 extends over 12 amino acids. CDR3 sequence: CSSSQQNERLFF. Incomplete CDR3 DNA: TGCTCCAGCAGTCAACAGAACGAAAGATTATTT.

A word on this clone: These gene names are mouse names. The read ends 1 residue before the CDR3 terminus; that terminus is restored from the germline J gene. The chain employs TRBV19 and TRBJ1-3; TRBD1 matches at 7 bases. The length of the CDR3 is 15 residues. The germline gives CDR1 FNHDT, CDR2 SITEND (reference sequence). V dropped 1 base and J dropped 3; count of bases not matched to a gene: 4. CDR3 bases read: TGTGCCAGCAGTATACATACAGGGGTTGGAAATACGCTCTAT. Encoded protein: CASSIHTGVGNTLY. The whole CDR3 sequence reads CASSIHTGVGNTLYF.

As concerns this clone: All gene names here are mouse names. Read sequence stops 1 residue before the CDR3 end, and the germline J gene provides the missing end. This chain joins TRBV23 and TRBJ2-5; the table names TRBD2, a call not compared with the DNA. Germline CDR1 KGHTA, CDR2 FQNQQP. This CDR3 region has 13 residues. CDR3 bases read: TGCTCCAGCCCACTGGGGGGGCCAGACACCCAGTAC. It yields the protein CSSPLGGPDTQY. The complete CDR3 protein is CSSPLGGPDTQYF.

This clone was observed a few times. Here the gene names and germline are mouse. The DNA ends 1 residue before the CDR3 does, and the rest of the CDR3 is filled in from the germline J gene. The V call is TRBV16, the J call TRBJ2-3; D unresolved. CDR3 length equals 13 residues. Trimming pared 1 base from V and 1 base from J, leaving 3 bases between. Germline V gene lookup returns CDR1 SGHSA and CDR2 FRNQAP. This chain's CDR3 is CASSLGGAETLYF. CDR3 bases read: TGTGCAAGCAGCTTAGGGGGTGCAGAAACGCTGTAT.

Note on this clone: The gene names here belong to mouse. The read gets to within 1 residue of the CDR3 end, and the germline J gene fills in the rest. The gene calls are TRBV16 and TRBJ2-7, with 11 bases identical to TRBD2. V shed 9 bases and J 3 bases; nucleotides not matched to a gene: 4. This CDR3 spans 13 amino acids. The germline V gene encodes CDR1 SGHSA and CDR2 FRNQAP. The sequenced part of the CDR3 DNA is TGTGCAAGTACGACTGGGGGGGGCTATGAACAGTAC. Protein sequence: CASTTGGGYEQY. The entire CDR3 reads CASTTGGGYEQYF.

To note about this clone: Gene labels here are mouse ones. The read terminates 1 residue before the CDR3 end, so the remaining end is supplied by the germline J gene. The V gene is TRBV16, the J gene TRBJ1-1; perhaps TRBD1 as D (5 bases). Trimming took off 6 bases at V and 0 bases at J, with 8 bases between the two ends. Germline values: CDR1 SGHSA, CDR2 FRNQAP. The CDR3 is 13 amino acids. The CDR3 loop is CASRDTANTEVFF. Incomplete CDR3 DNA: TGTGCAAGCAGGGACACCGCAAACACAGAAGTCTTC.

By share of the sample, this clone is large. Gene names denote mouse genes. The read finishes 1 residue shy of the CDR3 end, and the germline J gene is used to complete it. The chain joins TRBV13-3 to TRBJ2-7; TRBD1 aligns across 11 bases. Germline V lookup: CDR1 NNHDY, CDR2 SYVADS. V lost 7 bases to trimming and J lost 3 bases; unmatched junction nucleotides: 0. The CDR3 has 12 amino acids. The CDR3 spells CASGTGGYEQYF. The sequenced CDR3 bases are TGTGCCAGCGGGACAGGGGGCTATGAACAGTAC.

This clone was counted only a few times. Germline and genes here are mouse. The sequenced fragment ends 1 residue before the CDR3 boundary, so the rest is inferred from the germline J gene. The chain combines TRBV26 with TRBJ1-4; D unresolved. Deletions cut 0 bases from V and 5 bases from J, with 7 bases between. CDR3 length equals 14 residues. Germline-derived CDR1 and CDR2 are KGHPV and FQNQEV (reference sequence). The CDR3 loop is CASSLSLGNERLFF. Partial CDR3 DNA: TGTGCCAGCAGTCTGTCGTTAGGGAACGAAAGATTATTT.

About this clone: Here the gene names and germline are mouse. The CDR3 end is not reached by the read, which stops 1 residue before it; the germline J gene fills it in. The V and J genes are TRBV20 and TRBJ1-1, with 7 bases that match TRBD1. CDR1 and CDR2 (germline): GFQATS, STVNSAI. The CDR3 has 13 residues. The V and J ends lost 4 bases and 1 base, in that order; junction bases with no gene match: 3. CDR3 DNA, as far as it was read: TGTGGTGCTATCCGGGACAGAAACACAGAAGTCTTC. Protein sequence: CGAIRDRNTEVF. The full CDR3 sequence reads CGAIRDRNTEVFF.

Points on this clone: Mouse germline and gene names are used. The CDR3 extends 1 residue past the end of the read, so its final part is completed from the germline J gene. This chain joins TRBV3 and TRBJ2-2; D remains unclear. Trimming took 4 bases from V and 0 from J, leaving 3 bases between them. The CDR3 contains 13 residues. The germline CDR1 and CDR2 sequences are SNHLY and FYNGKV (reference sequence). This chain's CDR3 is CASSSTNTGQLYF. The part of the CDR3 DNA that was read is TGTGCCAGCAGCTCTACAAACACCGGGCAGCTCTAC.

With respect to this clone: Genes here carry mouse names. The sequenced fragment ends 1 residue before the CDR3 boundary, so the rest is inferred from the germline J gene. This chain links TRBV12-1 with TRBJ2-3; TRBD2 might be the D (6 bases). Germline V gene sequence: CDR1 SGHSN, CDR2 HYEKVE. V was trimmed by 2 bases and J by 4 bases, leaving 9 bases between them. The CDR3 extends over 13 amino acids. CDR3 DNA, as far as it was read: TGTGCCAGCTCTCACTGGGTCTCAGAAACGCTGTAT. It encodes CASSHWVSETLY. The CDR3 reads in full as CASSHWVSETLYF.

As concerns this clone: These gene names are mouse names. The read comes to an end 1 residue before the CDR3 does, leaving the germline J gene to fill in the end. V and J are TRBV3 and TRBJ2-3, with TRBD2 matching 12 bases. The CDR3 length is 16 residues. With V trimmed by 5 bases and J by 3 bases, 6 bases remained unmatched. Germline V gives CDR1 SNHLY, CDR2 FYNGKV (reference sequence). The CDR3 loop reads CASSPAGTGGAETLYF. The CDR3 bases that were read are TGTGCCAGCAGCCCAGCGGGGACTGGGGGGGCAGAAACGCTGTAT.

This clone showed up just a few times. Germline and genes here are mouse. The read stops 1 residue short of the end of the CDR3; the missing end is completed from the germline J gene. The chain has TRBV31 and TRBJ2-7; D tentatively fits TRBD1 or TRBD2 (7 bases each). Trimming left V 0 bases short and J 4 bases short, with 10 bases between. The CDR3 spans 13 residues. Germline V CDR1 and CDR2: GKSSPN, SITVG. The CDR3 loop is CAWSLQGGYEQYF. Partial CDR3 DNA: TGTGCCTGGAGTCTTCAGGGGGGGTATGAACAGTAC.